This TCR beta chain was captured by sequencing in a study of early T cells in non-severe SARS-CoV-2 infection. At the level of the study: Unsorted whole-blood RNA was sequenced in bulk, leaving chains unpaired. Study-wide results and caveats: Missing private and CD4 specificities, VDJdb matching favored anti-spike CD8 responses.

Germline CDR1 and CDR2: KGHDR and SFDVKD. With V trimmed by 4 bases and J by 8 bases, 11 bases remained unmatched. The CDR3 extends over 16 amino acids. Each cDNA molecule carried a unique molecular identifier. MiXCR was run by TCRdb on the 5' RACE reads, yielding one entry per CDR3 protein. The repertoire consists of tens of thousands of distinct CDR3 sequences, with roughly 8% occurring once and the leading ten covering over 8%. This clonotype was seen ten or more times. Its antigen is not known. The sequence came from an adult who was a healthcare worker with PCR-confirmed SARS-CoV-2 infection or an uninfected control (not recorded which). The V gene is TRBV24-1, the J gene TRBJ2-1, with 9 bases fitting TRBD1. The sample comprised whole blood. The CDR3 coding sequence is TGTGCCACCAGTGAACTCCGGGACAGGGAAGGCTATGAGCAGTTCTTC. This sequence encodes CATSELRDREGYEQFF.